The 4 T cell receptor beta chains below all came from one sample that was sequenced in a study of blood T cell repertoires in COVID-19. Data came from immunoSEQ multiplex PCR; TCRdb stores just in-frame clones and leaves some out. Of some 180,000 clones in the sample, roughly 80% were seen once. What was sequenced was peripheral blood. The receptors originated from a woman in her sixties or seventies with COVID-19, enrolled during active disease.

The chain couples TRBV4-1 to TRBJ2-7; D possibly corresponds to TRBD2 (5 bases). Trimming removed 4 bases from V and 5 bases from J, with 15 bases in between. CDR3 length: 14 residues. The germline V gene encodes CDR1 MGHRA and CDR2 YSYEKL. The DNA of the CDR3 is TGCGCCAGCAGCCCGCCCGGGAAGTCAAACGAGCAGTACGTC. Translated, it gives CASSPPGKSNEQYV.

The chain has TRBV11-1 and TRBJ1-1; 7 nucleotides agree with TRBD1. Trimming cost V 5 bases and J 5 bases; bases outside gene matches: 5. Germline assignment: CDR1 SGHAT and CDR2 FQDESV (reference sequence). The CDR3 loop spans 13 amino acids. The CDR3 sequence: CASSQGVWTEAFF. In nucleotides, the CDR3 is TGTGCCAGCAGCCAGGGGGTTTGGACTGAAGCTTTCTTT.

The V and J genes are TRBV4-3 and TRBJ2-7; a possible D gene is TRBD2 (5 bases). CDR3 length: 13 residues. V gave up 4 bases and J gave up 0 bases, with 7 bases separating them. Germline values: CDR1 LGHNA, CDR2 YSLEER. The CDR3 is CASSLRDSYEQYF. CDR3 DNA: TGCGCCAGCAGCCTCCGGGACTCCTACGAGCAGTACTTC.

This clone was counted a single time. J is TRBJ2-3 and V is TRBV2; 10 positions match TRBD2. The ends lost 2 bases at V and 1 base at J; junction bases unmatched: 3. CDR3 length: 16 residues. From germline, CDR1 is SNHLY and CDR2 FYNNEI. The CDR3 DNA reads TGTGCCAGCAGTGAACCGAGCGGGAGGGGCACAGATACGCAGTATTTT. Its protein product is CASSEPSGRGTDTQYF.